This TCR beta chain was observed in a study of early T cells in non-severe SARS-CoV-2 infection. On the study more broadly: Bulk RNA taken from unsorted whole blood was sequenced, leaving chains unpaired.

Study-level results: In VDJdb matching, anti-spike CD8 responses were favored while private and CD4 specificities went missing.

This clonotype was seen at least ten times. Antigen unknown. Researchers attached unique molecular identifiers to individual cDNA molecules. Via MiXCR, TCRdb re-called the 5' RACE reads, giving one row per CDR3 protein. The profile covers approximately 62,000 distinct CDR3 sequences, with around an eighth appearing a single time and over 3% taken by the ten largest. The CDR3 covers 14 residues. Germline V gene sequence: CDR1 SGHRS, CDR2 YFSETQ. V lost 4 bases to trimming and J lost 2 bases, with 13 bases between them. This sequence originates from an adult who was a healthcare worker with PCR-confirmed SARS-CoV-2 infection or an uninfected control (not recorded which). Sequenced sample: whole blood. The chain carries TRBV5-1 and TRBJ2-7; D possibly corresponds to TRBD1 (6 bases). The CDR3 nucleotides read TGCGCCAGCAGCCCAGACAGGCAACCCTACGAGCAGTACTTC. The encoded protein is CASSPDRQPYEQYF.